One and the same sample provided the 4 T cell receptor beta chains below, sequenced in a study of blood T cells in healthy people across ages. Sample-barcoded 5' priming and a J-beta primer mix drove a second PCR of about 6 to 12 cycles. A single record per CDR3 protein comes from TCRdb applying MiXCR to the 5' RACE reads. The data contain hundreds of thousands of distinct CDR3 sequences, about 53% of them singletons. The sample comprised blood. All receptors derive from a man aged 60-69 years in good health.

V usage is TRBV11-2 and J usage is TRBJ2-5, with 8 positions matching TRBD1. The CDR3 is 15 residues long. Germline loops: CDR1 SGHAT, CDR2 FQNNGV. V lost 7 bases, J lost 2 bases, and 9 bases stayed unmatched. The CDR3 bases are TGTGCCAGCACCCAAACAGGGGGGAGACAAGAGACCCAGTACTTC. It specifies CASTQTGGRQETQYF.

The V and J genes are TRBV7-9 and TRBJ2-7, with a possible D match to TRBD2 (7 bases). CDR1 is SEHNR and CDR2 is FQNEAQ in the germline V gene (reference sequence). V lost 4 bases and J lost 2, with 18 bases in between. The CDR3 is 16 amino acids. CDR3 sequence (DNA): TGTGCCAGCAGCTCCCGAACGGGGGGCAAAGCCTACGAGCAGTACTTC. Encoded protein: CASSSRTGGKAYEQYF.

This chain connects TRBV20-1 to TRBJ2-7, with D possibly being TRBD2 (7 bases). This CDR3 spans 14 amino acids. Trimming took off 7 bases at V and 1 base at J, with 17 bases between the two ends. CDR1 is DFQATT and CDR2 is SNEGSKA in the germline V gene (reference sequence). As DNA, the CDR3 is TGCAGTGGGGGGGGCCCGGGGAGTTCCTACGAGCAGTACTTC. Its protein product is CSGGGPGSSYEQYF.

This clonotype has just one count. This rearrangement joins TRBV4-2 to TRBJ2-4, with 11 bases fitting TRBD2. The assigned J gene may be wrong: the sequence end matches TRBJ2-7 better. This CDR3 has 17 residues. CDR1 is LGHNA, CDR2 YNFKEQ, per germline. CDR3 bases: TGTGCCAGCAGCCAGGAATTGCTAGCGGGGGGCGTGGACGAGCAGTACTTC. It translates to CASSQELLAGGVDEQYF.